This is a list of T cell receptor beta chains from one sample in a study of CD8+CD57+ T cells in acquired aplastic anemia. TCRdb reanalysed the reads using MiXCR and keeps one entry per CDR3 protein. The table has under 250,000 distinct CDR3 sequences, around 43% seen once; the top ten hold less than 9%. Sequencing was done on a sample of sorted CD4+, CD8+, or CD8+CD57+ T cells (not recorded which) from PBMCs. The receptors shown here come from a human donor with aplastic anemia. CDR3s leave out the opening cysteine and the closing phenylalanine or tryptophan.

12	TRBV20-1	TRBJ1-2	SAGQGRGNYGYT
11	TRBV24-1	TRBJ1-1	ATRETVNTEAF
10	TRBV10-2	TRBJ1-1	ASSEFRGEAF
13	TRBV2	TRBJ1-6	ASSGRGGSNSPLH
13	TRBV10-3	TRBJ2-3	AISESQENTDTQY
11	TRBV9	TRBJ1-1	ASSVEGSREAF
10	TRBV12-3/TRBV12-4	TRBJ1-5	ASSSWDQPQH
11	TRBV30	TRBJ2-7	AWSTGISYEQY
11	TRBV7-2	TRBJ2-5	ASSLEGLETQY
14	TRBV20-1	TRBJ2-7	SARDMLGTADYEQY
13	TRBV10-3	TRBJ2-7	ASSSSKRQGQEQY
13	TRBV27	TRBJ2-7	ATPTGNAVSYEQY
11	TRBV6-4	TRBJ2-7	ASSDGPQGEQY
12	TRBV7-3	TRBJ2-5	ASSGGALGETQY
12	TRBV6-2/TRBV6-3	TRBJ1-5	ASSLHGRNQPQH
11	TRBV6-2/TRBV6-3	TRBJ2-1	ASGLAGRNEQF
14	TRBV20-1	TRBJ2-3	SAMERGAVSTDTQY
9	TRBV29-1	TRBJ1-2	SVEESEGYT
15	TRBV7-6	TRBJ2-7	ASSRNRTGGSYNEQY
10	TRBV13	TRBJ1-6	ASSRYGAPLH
10	TRBV20-1	TRBJ1-1	SARPGSTEAF
15	TRBV14	TRBJ2-3	ASSQDRAGGRTDTQY
12	TRBV9	TRBJ2-1	ASSGASGRNEQF
12	TRBV24-1	TRBJ2-3	ATSEWDSTDTQY
12	TRBV9	TRBJ2-7	ASSRTAGPGEQY
11	TRBV27	TRBJ1-2	ASSFTGFYGYT
13	TRBV7-9	TRBJ1-1	ASSATGQRNTEAF
13	TRBV7-2	TRBJ1-6	ASSLTSREVSPLH
11	TRBV29-1	TRBJ1-1	SVVRHSNTEAF
13	TRBV4-2	TRBJ1-1	ASRQTPGSNTEAF
12	TRBV7-9	TRBJ2-1	ASSSDRVYNEQF
14	TRBV7-2	TRBJ2-1	ASSSGPTSSYNEQF
13	TRBV27	TRBJ1-1	ASSLSNRMNTEAF
12	TRBV7-3	TRBJ2-1	ASSSGTGGGEQF
14	TRBV12-3/TRBV12-4	TRBJ2-3	ASSVVGTGSTDTQY
14	TRBV2	TRBJ2-7	ASSRPSGGASNEQY
14	TRBV6-6	TRBJ1-1	ASSYNGQPIVTEAF
12	TRBV14	TRBJ1-6	ASSPNRGLSPLH
11	TRBV6-2/TRBV6-3	TRBJ2-7	ASSGTASHEQY
11	TRBV6-5	TRBJ1-1	ATAVGSHTEAF
12	TRBV2	TRBJ1-6	ARHTGTNNSPLH
13	TRBV19	TRBJ2-1	ASSIGTGSYNEQF
12	TRBV5-6	TRBJ1-5	ASSFGQGIEPQH
13	TRBV27	TRBJ2-1	ASSSGASAHNEQF
12	TRBV19	TRBJ1-2	ASTQPGTDYGYT
9	TRBV6-5	TRBJ1-5	ASSFGQPQH
12	TRBV7-3	TRBJ2-3	ASSLWGGTDTQY
14	TRBV5-1	TRBJ2-5	ASSSSLASGSETQY
13	TRBV5-4	TRBJ2-1	ASSLAGWAYNEQF
15	TRBV7-9	TRBJ1-2	ASSLIARIGAGYGYT
13	TRBV19	TRBJ2-7	ASSPKAGGPHEQY
13	TRBV7-6	TRBJ2-7	ASSRGQGNGYEQY
10	TRBV29-1	TRBJ2-1	SVSGSYNEQF
13	TRBV2	TRBJ2-1	ANVLIAGGYNEQF
11	TRBV29-1	TRBJ2-1	SVRTSGGVEQF
12	TRBV5-1	TRBJ1-6	ASRLGQRFEALH
11	TRBV7-2	TRBJ2-7	ASSLEVGGEQY